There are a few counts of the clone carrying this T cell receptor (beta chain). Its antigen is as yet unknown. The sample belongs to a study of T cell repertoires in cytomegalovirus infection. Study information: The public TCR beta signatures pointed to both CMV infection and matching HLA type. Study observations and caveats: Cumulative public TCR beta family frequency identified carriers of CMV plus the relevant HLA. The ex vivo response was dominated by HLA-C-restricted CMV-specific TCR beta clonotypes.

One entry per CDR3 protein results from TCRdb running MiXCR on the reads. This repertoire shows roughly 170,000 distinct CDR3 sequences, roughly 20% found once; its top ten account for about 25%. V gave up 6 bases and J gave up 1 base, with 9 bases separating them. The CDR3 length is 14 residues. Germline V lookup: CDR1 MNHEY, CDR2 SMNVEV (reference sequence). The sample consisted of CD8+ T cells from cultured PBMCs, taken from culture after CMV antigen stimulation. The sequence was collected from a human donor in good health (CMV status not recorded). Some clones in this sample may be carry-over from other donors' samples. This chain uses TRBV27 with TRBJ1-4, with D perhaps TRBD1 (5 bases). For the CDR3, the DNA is TGTGCCAGCAGGCAGGGAGGAACTAATGAAAAACTGTTTTTT. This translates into CASRQGGTNEKLFF.